The clone carrying this T cell receptor beta chain was recorded many times. Its target is unknown. Each CDR3 protein is one row after TCRdb ran MiXCR on the 5' RACE reads. The sample lists hundreds of thousands of distinct CDR3 sequences, 10% to 13% occurring once. V lost 0 bases and J lost 7; bases outside the gene matches: 6. This CDR3 is 15 amino acids long. Germline loops: CDR1 DFQATT, CDR2 SNEGSKA (reference sequence). This sample was taken from a study of CD8 T cells in ankylosing spondylitis. General observations from the study: Reportedly, significant enrichment of disease-linked clones occurred in matched ankylosing spondylitis synovial fluid. Seemingly distinctive of ankylosing spondylitis blood was a TCR beta motif formed by eight highly homologous variants.

The chain has TRBV20-1 and TRBJ2-4; 10 bases are a match to TRBD2. This TCR was recovered from a male donor with ankylosing spondylitis or in good health (not recorded which). The sequenced sample consisted of blood, either unsorted or a sorted T cell fraction (not recorded which). The CDR3 here is CSARDPAGGWNIQYF. The CDR3 DNA reads as TGCAGTGCTAGAGACCCAGCGGGGGGGTGGAACATTCAGTACTTC.